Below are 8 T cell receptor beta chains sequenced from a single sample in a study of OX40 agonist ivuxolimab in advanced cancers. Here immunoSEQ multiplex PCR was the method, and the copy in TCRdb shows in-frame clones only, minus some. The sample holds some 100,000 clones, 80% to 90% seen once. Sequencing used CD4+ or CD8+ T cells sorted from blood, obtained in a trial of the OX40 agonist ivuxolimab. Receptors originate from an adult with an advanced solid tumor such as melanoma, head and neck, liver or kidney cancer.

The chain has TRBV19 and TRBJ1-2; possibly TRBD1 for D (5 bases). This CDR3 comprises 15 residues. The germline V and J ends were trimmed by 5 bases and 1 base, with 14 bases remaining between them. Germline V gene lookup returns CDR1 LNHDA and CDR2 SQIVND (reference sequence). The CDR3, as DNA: TGTGCCAGTAGTGGGACCCTGGACAATAACTATGGCTACACCTTC. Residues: CASSGTLDNNYGYTF.

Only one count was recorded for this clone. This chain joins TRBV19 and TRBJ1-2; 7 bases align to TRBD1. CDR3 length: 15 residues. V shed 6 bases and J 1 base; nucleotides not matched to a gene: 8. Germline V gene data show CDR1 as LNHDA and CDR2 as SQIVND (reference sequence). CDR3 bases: TGTGCCAGTAGCCGGGGGCAGGGGGATAACTATGGCTACACCTTC. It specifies CASSRGQGDNYGYTF.

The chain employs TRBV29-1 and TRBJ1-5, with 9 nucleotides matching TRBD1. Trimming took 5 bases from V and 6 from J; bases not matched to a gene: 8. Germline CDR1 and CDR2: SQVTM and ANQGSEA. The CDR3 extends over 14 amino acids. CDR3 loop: CSVKTGGTGQPQHF. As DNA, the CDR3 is TGCAGCGTTAAAACAGGGGGCACGGGTCAGCCCCAGCATTTT.

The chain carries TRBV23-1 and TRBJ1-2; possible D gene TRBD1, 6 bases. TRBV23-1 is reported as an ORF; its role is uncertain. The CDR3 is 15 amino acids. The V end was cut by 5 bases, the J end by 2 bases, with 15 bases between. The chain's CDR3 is CASSAWGQKNYGYTF. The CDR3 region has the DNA TGCGCCAGCAGTGCTTGGGGACAAAAAAACTATGGCTACACCTTC.

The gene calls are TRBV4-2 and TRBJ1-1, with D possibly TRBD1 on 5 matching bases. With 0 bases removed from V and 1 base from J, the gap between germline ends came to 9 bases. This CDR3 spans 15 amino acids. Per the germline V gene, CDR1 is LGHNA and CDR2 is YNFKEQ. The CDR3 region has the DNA TGTGCCAGCAGCCAAGATCAGGGTCAGAACACTGAAGCTTTCTTT. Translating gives CASSQDQGQNTEAFF.

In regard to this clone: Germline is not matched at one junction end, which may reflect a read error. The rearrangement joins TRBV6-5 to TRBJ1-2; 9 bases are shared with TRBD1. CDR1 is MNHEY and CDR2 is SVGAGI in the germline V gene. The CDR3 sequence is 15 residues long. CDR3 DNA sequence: TGTGCCAGCAGCTACTCCGGGACAGGGCTAGATGGCTACACCTTC. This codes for CASSYSGTGLDGYTF.

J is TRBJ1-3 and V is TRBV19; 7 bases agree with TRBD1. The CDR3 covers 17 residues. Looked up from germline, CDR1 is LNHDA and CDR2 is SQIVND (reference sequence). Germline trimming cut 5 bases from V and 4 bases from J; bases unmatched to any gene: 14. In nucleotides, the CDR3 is TGTGCCAGTAGTTCCTCGACAGGGAGGGGATCAGGAAACACCATATATTTT. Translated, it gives CASSSSTGRGSGNTIYF.

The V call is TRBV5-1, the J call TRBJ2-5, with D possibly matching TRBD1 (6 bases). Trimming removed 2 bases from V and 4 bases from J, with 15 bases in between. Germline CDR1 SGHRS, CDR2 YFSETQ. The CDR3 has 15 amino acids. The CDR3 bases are TGCGCCAGCAGCTTCACAGGGTTTAGGGGAGAGACCCAGTACTTC. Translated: CASSFTGFRGETQYF.